The 29 T cell receptor beta chains below were found in one sample sequenced in a study of CD8+CD57+ T cells in acquired aplastic anemia. Researchers used genomic DNA as the template to profile TCR beta VDJ and CDR3. TCRdb analysed the reads with MiXCR anew, one entry per CDR3 protein. The data contain fewer than 250,000 distinct CDR3 sequences, 45% to 50% of them singletons. Patients included in sequencing had previously demonstrated CD8+CD57+ cell expansion by flow cytometry. Sequencing input: sorted CD4+, CD8+, or CD8+CD57+ T cells (not recorded which) from PBMCs. The source of these receptors is a human donor with aplastic anemia.

The chain is built from TRBV6-5 and TRBJ2-5, with D hard to call. The germline V and J ends were trimmed by 5 bases and 3 bases, with 4 bases remaining between them. The CDR3 runs 11 residues. Germline V gives CDR1 MNHEY, CDR2 SVGAGI. This chain's CDR3 is CASSLKETQYF. As DNA, the CDR3 is TGTGCCAGCAGTCTAAAAGAGACCCAGTACTTC.

This clonotype was seen repeatedly, ten times or more. CDR3 protein: CASSFLLGEPQHF. The CDR3 nucleotides read TGTGCCAGCAGCTTCTTGTTGGGCGAGCCCCAGCATTTT. The chain uses TRBV7-3 and TRBJ1-5; D not certain. The CDR3 is made up of 13 amino acids. Germline CDR1 and CDR2: SGHTA and FQGTGA. V dropped 3 bases and J dropped 8 bases, with 11 bases sitting between them.

This clonotype was seen once. V gene TRBV10-3 combines with J gene TRBJ2-7, with 12 nucleotides matching TRBD2. This CDR3 is 14 amino acids long. The junction had 5 bases not matched to a gene; V was cut back by 8 bases and J by 3 bases. The germline gives CDR1 ENHRY, CDR2 SYGVKD. The CDR3 spells CAIGGLAGFYEQYF. CDR3 bases: TGTGCCATCGGTGGACTAGCGGGATTCTACGAGCAGTACTTC.

This clonotype was seen ten or more times. The chain recombines TRBV20-1 with TRBJ2-3, with D perhaps matching TRBD1 or TRBD2 (6 bases each). Per germline, CDR1 DFQATT and CDR2 SNEGSKA (reference sequence). Trimming took off 2 bases at V and 2 bases at J, with 17 bases between the two ends. This CDR3 comprises 16 residues. The DNA of the CDR3 is TGCAGTGCTAGATCGGGAGTGAGGACAGTCACAGATACGCAGTATTTT. Encoded protein: CSARSGVRTVTDTQYF.

This clonotype was seen ten or more times. The chain couples TRBV5-4 to TRBJ2-7, with TRBD1 matching over 10 bases. Germline V gene sequence: CDR1 SGHNT, CDR2 YYREEE (reference sequence). The CDR3 consists of 14 residues. Trimming at V came to 4 bases and at J to 5 bases, leaving 6 bases not matched to a gene. The CDR3 reads CASSGDRGQNEQYF. CDR3 nucleotides: TGTGCCAGCAGCGGAGACAGGGGGCAGAACGAGCAGTACTTC. The complete variable domain, with remaining parts taken from reference TRBV5-4 and TRBJ2-7, reads ETGVTQSPTHLIKTRGQQVTLRCSSQSGHNTVSWYQQALGQGPQFIFQYYREEENGRGNFPPRFSGLQFPNYSSELNVNALELDDSALYLCASSGDRGQNEQYFGPGTRLTVT.

The chain is built from TRBV2 and TRBJ2-7; D is undetermined. Trimming took off 4 bases at V and 2 bases at J, with 9 bases between the two ends. The CDR3 sequence is 13 residues long. Germline CDR1 and CDR2: SNHLY and FYNNEI. CDR3 in DNA: TGTGCCAGCAGTGCCCAGGCGCCCTACGAGCAGTACTTC. Translated, it gives CASSAQAPYEQYF.

This clonotype appeared many times. The genes are TRBV20-1 and TRBJ2-7; D is unresolved. The V gene's germline CDR1 is DFQATT and CDR2 SNEGSKA (reference sequence). V lost 2 bases and J 1 base, leaving 9 bases between the germline ends. The CDR3 has 13 amino acids. CDR3 in amino acids: CSARSGVSYEQYF. In DNA form, the CDR3 reads TGCAGTGCTAGATCAGGAGTATCCTACGAGCAGTACTTC.

The gene calls are TRBV7-2 and TRBJ1-6; 8 bases are shared with TRBD1. V lost 2 bases, J lost 5 bases, and 11 bases stayed unmatched. In germline, CDR1 is SGHTA, CDR2 FQGNSA. The CDR3 runs 18 residues. CDR3 sequence (DNA): TGTGCCAGCAGCTTATATGGGTTGGCAGGGGGCGATAATTCACCCCTCCACTTT. Protein sequence: CASSLYGLAGGDNSPLHF.

The V call is TRBV7-8, the J call TRBJ2-1; 7 positions agree with TRBD2. CDR1 is SGHVS, CDR2 FQNEAQ, per germline. Trimming removed 5 bases from V and 3 bases from J; junction bases left unmatched: 7. CDR3 length: 15 residues. Here the CDR3 reads CASSKDRDYYNEQFF. The CDR3, as DNA: TGTGCCAGCAGCAAAGACCGGGACTACTACAATGAGCAGTTCTTC.

This sequence joins TRBV30 and TRBJ1-1; no clear D gene. The length of the CDR3 is 13 residues. The germline V gene encodes CDR1 GTSNPN and CDR2 SVGIG (reference sequence). V gave up 3 bases and J gave up 3 bases, with 11 bases separating them. The CDR3: CAWRTDGYTEAFF. CDR3 in DNA: TGTGCCTGGAGGACGGACGGTTACACTGAAGCTTTCTTT.

In this sample, this clonotype turned up many times. The chain carries TRBV5-6 and TRBJ2-1; 13 nucleotides match TRBD2. This CDR3 has 15 amino acids. Per germline, CDR1 SGHDT and CDR2 YYEEEE. V shed 0 bases and J 8 bases; nucleotides not matched to a gene: 2. This CDR3 is CASSLGTSGSYEQFF. The CDR3 DNA sequence: TGTGCCAGCAGCTTGGGGACTAGCGGGAGTTATGAGCAGTTCTTC.

This clonotype has a count of ten or more. A junction boundary mismatches the germline segment, possibly from a read error. This chain connects TRBV7-9 to TRBJ1-4; D unclear. Germline V gene sequence: CDR1 SEHNR, CDR2 FQNEAQ (reference sequence). This CDR3 is built from 14 residues. CDR3 sequence: CASSLRAVSEELFF. The DNA for the CDR3 is TGTGCCAGCAGCTTACGGGCAGTCAGTGAAGAACTGTTTTTT.

Ten or more counts support this clonotype. This rearrangement joins TRBV10-2 to TRBJ2-1, with D possibly TRBD2 on 6 matching bases. The CDR3 length is 16 residues. Germline assignment: CDR1 WSHSY and CDR2 SAAADI. Trimming took 0 bases from V and 8 from J, leaving 17 bases between them. DNA for the CDR3: TGCGCCAGCAGTGAGTCGATAGGAGGGCCTCTTGATGAGCAGTTCTTC. Its translation: CASSESIGGPLDEQFF.

V and J are TRBV19 and TRBJ1-1; no reliable D call. CDR1 and CDR2 (germline): LNHDA, SQIVND (reference sequence). This CDR3 is built from 13 residues. Trimming stripped 1 base from V and 3 bases from J, with 6 bases between. Written as DNA, the CDR3 is TGTGCCAGTAGTATAGCAGCGGACACTGAAGCTTTCTTT. Protein sequence: CASSIAADTEAFF. The variable domain in full, with the rest retrieved from reference TRBV19 and TRBJ1-1, is DGGITQSPKYLFRKEGQNVTLSCEQNLNHDAMYWYRQDPGQGLRLIYYSQIVNDFQKGDIAEGYSVSREKKESFPLTVTSAQKNPTAFYLCASSIAADTEAFFGQGTRLTVV.

A remark on this clonotype: At one end the junction does not follow the germline gene, possibly because of a read error. This sequence joins TRBV19 and TRBJ1-2; D may be TRBD1 (5 bases). Germline assignment: CDR1 LNHDA and CDR2 SQIVND (reference sequence). This CDR3 comprises 14 residues. CDR3 protein: CASSNRRDSYGYTF. Written as DNA, the CDR3 is TGTGCCAGTAGTAACCGCAGGGATAGCTATGGCTATACCTTC.

This clonotype was detected many times. V usage is TRBV9 and J usage is TRBJ2-1; D not certain. This CDR3 region has 13 residues. Germline values: CDR1 SGDLS, CDR2 YYNGEE. V shed 1 base and J shed 4 bases, with 6 bases lying between them. The CDR3 sequence: CASSVTLYNEQFF. In DNA form, the CDR3 reads TGTGCCAGCAGCGTAACCCTTTACAATGAGCAGTTCTTC.

The J gene is TRBJ2-7, the V gene TRBV9; perhaps TRBD1 as D (6 bases). CDR3 length: 12 amino acids. Germline loops: CDR1 SGDLS, CDR2 YYNGEE. V lost 3 bases and J 7 bases, leaving 11 bases between the germline ends. Here the CDR3 DNA reads TGTGCCAGCAGCGCGCGAGGGGGAGAGCAGTACTTC. It specifies CASSARGGEQYF.

As concerns this clonotype: This sequence may be a read error, since a much larger clone differs from it by one base. This chain links TRBV7-6 with TRBJ2-5; D might be TRBD1 (5 bases). The CDR3 has 18 residues. CDR1 is SGHVS and CDR2 is FNYEAQ in the germline V gene. V lost 8 bases and J 5 bases, leaving 30 bases between the germline ends. The CDR3 reads CASSPTAGGLIGVETQYF. The CDR3 nucleotides read TGTGCCAGCTCCCCTACGGCTGGCGGTCTAATAGGGGTTGAGACCCAGTACTTC.

To note about this clonotype: The junction does not match germline at one end; this may be a read error. The chain carries TRBV28 and TRBJ2-1; D not certain. There are 13 residues in the CDR3. Germline CDR1 MDHEN, CDR2 SYDVKM. In DNA form, the CDR3 reads TGTGCCAGCAGTCCCCTGGGGTACAATGGGCAGTTCTTC. It codes for CASSPLGYNGQFF.

The V gene is TRBV7-9, the J gene TRBJ1-2, with D unresolved. CDR1 and CDR2 (germline): SEHNR, FQNEAQ (reference sequence). The CDR3 sequence is 12 residues long. V lost 8 bases and J 8 bases, leaving 15 bases between the germline ends. In nucleotides, the CDR3 is TGTGCCAGCGGGCGCGGAGTTGAGGGCTACACCTTC. It is translated as CASGRGVEGYTF.

This clonotype was picked up many times. The gene calls are TRBV5-6 and TRBJ2-7; TRBD1 matches at 7 bases. This CDR3 spans 16 amino acids. The V segment lost 2 bases and the J segment 0 bases; nucleotides outside the gene matches: 8. Germline CDR1 is SGHDT and CDR2 is YYEEEE. In nucleotides, the CDR3 is TGTGCCAGCAGCTTAGGACAGGAGATTAGCTCCTACGAGCAGTACTTC. Its translation is CASSLGQEISSYEQYF.

This clonotype was counted many times. V usage is TRBV28 and J usage is TRBJ2-7, with 7 bases that match TRBD2. Trimming took 0 bases from V and 0 from J; bases not matched to a gene: 2. Germline V CDR1 and CDR2: MDHEN, SYDVKM. The CDR3 consists of 15 residues. The CDR3: CASSLWGGSSYEQYF. In DNA, the CDR3 is TGTGCCAGCAGTTTATGGGGCGGGAGCTCCTACGAGCAGTACTTC.

This clonotype showed up just once. The CDR3 DNA follows: TGTGCCAGCAGCCTGGGACAGTCCATCAATGATTTAGGTACGCAGTATTTT. The encoded protein is CASSLGQSINDLGTQYF. V is TRBV11-3 and J is TRBJ2-3; 7 bases are shared with TRBD1. This CDR3 has 17 residues. V gave up 5 bases and J gave up 8 bases; unmatched junction bases: 19. Germline loops: CDR1 SGHNT, CDR2 YENEEA.

The table lists this clonotype with many counts. At one end the junction does not follow the germline gene, possibly because of a read error. The genes are TRBV7-7 and TRBJ1-2; D is uncertain. The CDR3 totals 13 residues. CDR1 and CDR2 from the germline V gene are SSHAT and FNYEAQ (reference sequence). The CDR3 DNA reads TGTGCTAGCAGCTTCACATCTAACTATGGCTACACCTTC. It is translated as CASSFTSNYGYTF.

This clonotype was seen repeatedly, ten times or more. The genes are TRBV2 and TRBJ2-7; TRBD1 matches at 9 bases. The CDR3 has 14 residues. J was trimmed by 2 bases and V by 4 bases; bases with no gene match: 3. Germline lookup yields CDR1 SNHLY and CDR2 FYNNEI. The CDR3 bases are TGTGCCAGCAGTGTACGACAGGGGGCCTACGAGCAGTACTTC. Protein product: CASSVRQGAYEQYF.

The chain carries TRBV4-3 and TRBJ1-4, with D perhaps matching TRBD1 (5 bases). Germline V CDR1 and CDR2: LGHNA, YSLEER. The length of the CDR3 is 18 residues. The ends were cut back, 1 base at V and 8 bases at J, with 23 bases in the middle. CDR3 protein: CASSQVKGGGGDHEKLFF. CDR3 DNA: TGCGCCAGCAGCCAAGTAAAGGGTGGTGGAGGGGATCACGAAAAACTGTTTTTT.

The rearrangement links TRBV20-1 to TRBJ2-3; the D gene is possibly TRBD2 (5 bases). This CDR3 region has 13 residues. CDR1 and CDR2 from the germline V gene are DFQATT and SNEGSKA (reference sequence). Trimming stripped 4 bases from V and 1 base from J, with 9 bases between. In DNA form, the CDR3 reads TGCAGTGCTAAGAGGACTGGCACAGATACGCAGTATTTT. Translation gives CSAKRTGTDTQYF.

In its sample, this clonotype was seen many times. The V call is TRBV4-2, the J call TRBJ2-6; 9 bases map to TRBD2. V lost 8 bases and J lost 0; bases outside the gene matches: 5. There are 16 residues in the CDR3. CDR1 and CDR2 (germline): LGHNA, YNFKEQ. CDR3 sequence (DNA): TGTGCCAGCGCAGCGGGAGGACCCTCTGGGGCCAACGTCCTGACTTTC. It is translated as CASAAGGPSGANVLTF.

As for this clonotype: This clone may be a read error of a much larger clone one base away. The chain couples TRBV6-1 to TRBJ1-5; a possible D gene is TRBD1 (5 bases). V shed 7 bases and J shed 1 base, with 17 bases lying between them. The CDR3 sequence is 16 residues long. Per the germline V gene, CDR1 is MNHNS and CDR2 is SASEGT. CDR3 sequence (DNA): TGTGCCAGCATGGGACGGGTCGGTCTCAGCAATCAGCCCCAGCATTTT. The encoded protein is CASMGRVGLSNQPQHF.